These 20 T cell receptor beta chains were sequenced from one sample in a study of cytomegalovirus exposure and HLA in healthy donors. Clones were read by immunoSEQ multiplex PCR, and TCRdb kept only the in-frame ones, dropping some. The data show about 310,000 clones, 88% seen once. Material: PBMCs. The receptors were gathered from a man aged 25-40 years in good health and CMV-seronegative.

This sequence joins TRBV25-1 and TRBJ1-4, with 11 bases identical to TRBD1. Trimming cost V 4 bases and J 7 bases; bases outside gene matches: 5. CDR1 is MGHDK, CDR2 SYGVNS, per germline. This CDR3 spans 15 amino acids. In DNA, the CDR3 is TGTGCCAGCAGTGGAGGACAGGGGGCTGGTGAAAAACTGTTTTTT. It specifies CASSGGQGAGEKLFF.

This rearrangement joins TRBV5-1 to TRBJ1-5; possibly TRBD1 for D (5 bases). Germline V gives CDR1 SGHRS, CDR2 YFSETQ. This CDR3 contains 16 residues. V dropped 0 bases and J dropped 6 bases, with 16 bases sitting between them. In nucleotides, the CDR3 is TGCGCCAGCAGCTTGGGGAGACAGAAATTCATTCAGCCCCAGCATTTT. This codes for CASSLGRQKFIQPQHF.

V and J are TRBV5-6 and TRBJ2-7; the match to TRBD1 covers 7 bases. Germline V gene data show CDR1 as SGHDT and CDR2 as YYEEEE. After removal of 0 bases from V and 8 bases from J, the junction contained 5 bases not matched to a gene. The CDR3 consists of 13 residues. DNA for the CDR3: TGTGCCAGCAGCTTGGGACAGGGTAATCAGCAGTACTTC. Translation gives CASSLGQGNQQYF.

V is TRBV19 and J is TRBJ2-6, with 9 bases aligning to TRBD1. The germline CDR1 and CDR2 sequences are LNHDA and SQIVND (reference sequence). Germline trimming cut 3 bases from V and 0 bases from J; bases unmatched to any gene: 12. There are 20 residues in the CDR3. The CDR3 here is CASSIGQGFITGSGANVLTF. In nucleotides, the CDR3 is TGTGCCAGTAGTATCGGACAGGGGTTCATCACAGGCTCTGGGGCCAACGTCCTGACTTTC.

DNA of the CDR3: TGTGCCAGCAGTGAAGCGTATACAGTTCAAACTGAAGCTTTCTTT. Translation gives CASSEAYTVQTEAFF. The rearrangement links TRBV6-1 to TRBJ1-1; the D is unclear. CDR1 MNHNS and CDR2 SASEGT come from the germline V gene. The V end lost 0 bases, the J end lost 5 bases, and 13 bases lay between the germline ends. This CDR3 has 15 residues.

This clone appeared a few times. The V gene is TRBV7-2, the J gene TRBJ1-5, with 10 positions matching TRBD1. V dropped 4 bases and J dropped 6; count of bases not matched to a gene: 6. The length of the CDR3 is 15 residues. The germline gives CDR1 SGHTA, CDR2 FQGNSA. The CDR3 DNA is TGTGCCAGCAGCTCAGACCGGGACAGGGGTCAGCCCCAGCATTTT. Its protein product is CASSSDRDRGQPQHF.

The V call is TRBV19, the J call TRBJ2-7, with D maybe TRBD1 (6 bases). The CDR3 runs 12 residues. Germline-derived CDR1 and CDR2 are LNHDA and SQIVND (reference sequence). The V end was cut by 10 bases, the J end by 4 bases, with 14 bases between. This chain's CDR3 is CATRGQAYEQYF. DNA for the CDR3: TGTGCCACCCGGGGACAAGCTTACGAGCAGTACTTC.

The V gene is TRBV27, the J gene TRBJ1-5, with D unresolved. CDR3 length: 15 residues. V was cut by 6 bases and J by 6 bases, with 18 bases left in between. Germline CDR1 is MNHEY and CDR2 is SMNVEV (reference sequence). CDR3 coding DNA: TGTGCCAGCAGCCCAACCTTTGAGCCCGGTCAGCCCCAGCATTTT. Amino acids: CASSPTFEPGQPQHF.

The genes are TRBV6-1 and TRBJ1-2, with 7 bases identical to TRBD1. Looked up from germline, CDR1 is MNHNS and CDR2 is SASEGT. Trimming cost V 5 bases and J 8 bases; bases outside gene matches: 8. This CDR3 comprises 13 residues. Here the CDR3 reads CASSKNRGYGYTF. The CDR3 nucleotides read TGTGCCAGCAGTAAAAACAGGGGTTACGGCTACACCTTC.

This rearrangement joins TRBV5-4 to TRBJ1-1; TRBD1 might be the D (6 bases). Germline V gives CDR1 SGHNT, CDR2 YYREEE (reference sequence). Trimming pared 3 bases from V and 0 bases from J, leaving 12 bases between. The CDR3 is made up of 15 amino acids. The CDR3 sequence is CASSSGQTMNTEAFF. CDR3 sequence (DNA): TGTGCCAGCAGCTCTGGACAGACCATGAACACTGAAGCTTTCTTT.

The rearrangement joins TRBV7-9 to TRBJ1-1; TRBD1 matches at 9 bases. The CDR3 is made up of 14 amino acids. Germline CDR1 is SEHNR and CDR2 is FQNEAQ (reference sequence). The V gene end was trimmed by 4 bases and the J gene end by 8 bases; junction bases not matched to a gene: 8. CDR3 DNA sequence: TGTGCCAGCAGCTACAAGGACAGGGGAGGAGAAGCTTTCTTT. This gives the protein CASSYKDRGGEAFF.

CDR3 bases: TGTGCCAGCGGGGGGAATGAGCAGTTCTTC. Translated: CASGGNEQFF. This chain links TRBV27 with TRBJ2-1, with D possibly matching TRBD2 (6 bases). The germline gives CDR1 MNHEY, CDR2 SMNVEV (reference sequence). The CDR3 runs to 10 residues. Trimming pared 8 bases from V and 7 bases from J, leaving 6 bases between.

The rearrangement joins TRBV5-4 to TRBJ1-2; 8 bases match TRBD1. Losses at the gene ends were 3 bases for V and 2 bases for J; bases not matched to a gene: 18. CDR3 length: 19 residues. Germline CDR1 reads SGHNT; CDR2 reads YYREEE (reference sequence). CDR3 residues: CASSSAYGQGGGLNYGYTF. In DNA, the CDR3 is TGTGCCAGCAGCTCAGCATATGGACAGGGAGGGGGCTTAAACTATGGCTACACCTTC.

The genes are TRBV9 and TRBJ2-6; 8 nucleotides line up with TRBD1. CDR1 and CDR2 from the germline V gene are SGDLS and YYNGEE. J gave up 3 bases and V 9 bases, and 2 bases lay outside the gene matches. The CDR3 contains 13 residues. The CDR3 region is CATGQGGANVLTF. The CDR3 bases are TGTGCCACCGGACAGGGTGGGGCCAACGTCCTGACTTTC.

Note on this clone: Other DNA sequences in this specimen translate into the identical CDR3. The chain uses TRBV19 and TRBJ2-2; maybe TRBD1 (6 bases). Trimming pared 0 bases from V and 5 bases from J, leaving 7 bases between. Per the germline V gene, CDR1 is LNHDA and CDR2 is SQIVND (reference sequence). The length of the CDR3 is 14 residues. The CDR3 sequence is CASSIDTGTGELFF. Written as DNA, the CDR3 is TGTGCCAGTAGTATAGACACAGGGACCGGGGAGCTGTTTTTT. Supplemented by reference TRBV19 and TRBJ2-2, the full variable domain reads DGGITQSPKYLFRKEGQNVTLSCEQNLNHDAMYWYRQDPGQGLRLIYYSQIVNDFQKGDIAEGYSVSREKKESFPLTVTSAQKNPTAFYLCASSIDTGTGELFFGEGSRLTVL.

Regarding this clone: Other DNA sequences within the sample encode an identical CDR3. The gene calls are TRBV6-6 and TRBJ1-1; D remains unclear. This CDR3 is 14 amino acids long. From germline, CDR1 is MNHNY and CDR2 SVGAGI (reference sequence). V lost 6 bases to trimming and J lost 0 bases, with 11 bases between them. The CDR3 loop is CASRRPGMNTEAFF. The CDR3 DNA follows: TGTGCCAGCAGACGTCCCGGGATGAACACTGAAGCTTTCTTT.

The V gene is TRBV5-6, the J gene TRBJ2-1; perhaps TRBD2 as D (6 bases). The CDR3 is 11 amino acids. Trimming stripped 2 bases from V and 12 bases from J, with 9 bases between. Looked up from germline, CDR1 is SGHDT and CDR2 is YYEEEE. The CDR3 DNA sequence: TGTGCCAGCAGCTTCGGGGGACGGCAGTTCTTC. Translating gives CASSFGGRQFF.

V is TRBV4-1 and J is TRBJ2-7; the D gene is possibly TRBD1 (6 bases). CDR3 length: 16 amino acids. The ends were cut back, 3 bases at V and 2 bases at J, with 17 bases in the middle. Germline V gene sequence: CDR1 MGHRA, CDR2 YSYEKL. CDR3 in DNA: TGCGCCAGCAGCCAGGCTCCGGCGACAGGAGCCTACGAGCAGTACTTC. The encoded protein is CASSQAPATGAYEQYF.

This clone has only a few counts. This sequence joins TRBV29-1 and TRBJ1-1, with no clear D. Between the trimmed V and J ends, which lost 3 bases and 0 bases, there was a span of 8 bases. CDR1 is SQVTM and CDR2 is ANQGSEA in the germline V gene. The CDR3 spans 13 residues. The CDR3: CSVDKQMNTEAFF. CDR3 sequence (DNA): TGCAGCGTTGATAAACAGATGAACACTGAAGCTTTCTTT.

CDR3 in amino acids: CASSRQGRGYGYTF. The CDR3 region has the DNA TGTGCCAGCTCTCGACAGGGACGGGGGTATGGCTACACCTTC. J is TRBJ1-2 and V is TRBV6-5, with 7 bases lining up with TRBD1. With V trimmed by 8 bases and J by 5 bases, 11 bases remained unmatched. Germline lookup yields CDR1 MNHEY and CDR2 SVGAGI. This CDR3 region has 14 residues.